These T cell receptor beta chains were read from a single sample in a study of low-dose radiotherapy and immunotherapy resistance in tumors. TCRdb reprocessed the reads via MiXCR and lists one record per CDR3 protein. The data contain 75,000 to 95,000 distinct CDR3 sequences, more than 8% of them seen just once; the ten biggest clones take up approximately 0.98%. The sequences come from PBMCs, collected before treatment. The receptor source for this set is a male donor with prostate cancer. Both conserved end residues are part of each CDR3.

TRBV14	TRBJ2-7	CASSQVGSYEEYF
TRBV29-1	TRBJ2-1	CSYGRGLSYNEQFF
TRBV15	TRBJ2-5	CATSRRDRGETQYF
TRBV28	TRBJ2-7	CASRGVTSFYEQYF
TRBV6-5	TRBJ1-1	CASSYYTVGATEAFF
TRBV29-1	TRBJ2-1	CSGYGQESGNEQFF
TRBV20-1	TRBJ1-2	CSARAGNVGSYGYTF
TRBV6-2/TRBV6-3	TRBJ2-7	CASSSPGLPSYEQYF
TRBV23-1	TRBJ2-3	CASKPLSSTDTQYF
TRBV4-1	TRBJ2-1	CASSQAEVSSYNEQFF
TRBV7-2	TRBJ2-5	CASSSQSGETQYF
TRBV29-1	TRBJ1-1	CSAELRSGQGSNTEAFF
TRBV3-1	TRBJ2-1	CASSQVSGSGYNEQFF